The 10 T cell receptor beta chains reported below all come from one sample, sequenced in a study of memory CD4+ T cells and cytomegalovirus serostatus. The sort gate was single viable CD3+CD4+CD8-CD45RO+ cells for memory CD4+ T cells. The assay was immunoSEQ multiplex PCR, and TCRdb's table has in-frame clones only and misses some. The sample has roughly 49,000 clones, roughly three quarters seen once. Specimen: memory CD4+ T cells from blood. These TCRs come from an adult in good health and CMV-seronegative.

V and J are TRBV2 and TRBJ1-1; no clear D. Per germline, CDR1 SNHLY and CDR2 FYNNEI. Trimming took 9 bases from V and 2 from J, leaving 10 bases between them. This CDR3 contains 12 residues. This chain's CDR3 is CASNRQNTEAFF. The CDR3 bases are TGTGCCAGTAACAGACAAAACACTGAAGCTTTCTTT.

The chain has TRBV6-1 and TRBJ2-7; 11 positions agree with TRBD1. V lost 4 bases, J lost 3 bases, and 2 bases stayed unmatched. Germline V gives CDR1 MNHNS, CDR2 SASEGT. The CDR3 sequence is 14 residues long. CDR3 residues: CASSGTGGNYEQYF. CDR3 DNA: TGTGCCAGCAGTGGGACAGGGGGCAACTACGAGCAGTACTTC.

V is TRBV2 and J is TRBJ1-6; TRBD1 agrees at 7 bases. Germline V gives CDR1 SNHLY, CDR2 FYNNEI. With 6 bases clipped from V and 15 bases from J, the junction kept 8 bases outside the gene matches. CDR3 length equals 12 residues. The CDR3 reads CASSEDRFGLHF. The CDR3 DNA follows: TGTGCCAGCAGCGAGGACAGGTTTGGCCTCCACTTT.

The chain carries TRBV6-1 and TRBJ1-5; weak D call: TRBD1 (5 bases). The CDR3 extends over 16 amino acids. V lost 2 bases and J 1 base, leaving 12 bases between the germline ends. Germline-derived CDR1 and CDR2 are MNHNS and SASEGT. The CDR3 protein is CASSEMAGQSNQPQHF. The DNA of the CDR3 is TGTGCCAGCAGTGAAATGGCAGGGCAAAGCAATCAGCCCCAGCATTTT.

The gene calls are TRBV5-1 and TRBJ2-5, with 7 nucleotides matching TRBD2. The CDR3 consists of 14 residues. Looked up from germline, CDR1 is SGHRS and CDR2 is YFSETQ. The V segment lost 1 base and the J segment 5 bases; nucleotides outside the gene matches: 5. CDR3 sequence: CASSLQVGGETQYF. In DNA form, the CDR3 reads TGCGCCAGCAGCTTGCAGGTCGGGGGGGAGACCCAGTACTTC.

V usage is TRBV28 and J usage is TRBJ2-7, with TRBD1 identical over 9 bases. The CDR3 is 15 amino acids. CDR1 and CDR2 (germline): MDHEN, SYDVKM. V trimming: 4 bases; J trimming: 2 bases; junction bases outside the gene matches: 6. The CDR3 is CASSSPGQGPYEQYF. CDR3 coding DNA: TGTGCCAGCAGTTCCCCGGGACAGGGTCCCTACGAGCAGTACTTC.

In nucleotides, the CDR3 is TGTGCCAGCAGCTTCGATGCGGGTTCCAATCAGCCCCAGCATTTT. It specifies CASSFDAGSNQPQHF. The V and J genes are TRBV7-9 and TRBJ1-5; the D is unclear. The CDR3 length is 15 residues. Germline loops: CDR1 SEHNR, CDR2 FQNEAQ (reference sequence). Trimming stripped 3 bases from V and 3 bases from J, with 12 bases between.

Judged by abundance, this clone is medium-sized. This sequence joins TRBV5-6 and TRBJ1-6, with TRBD1 matching 7 bases. V trimming: 4 bases; J trimming: 8 bases; junction bases outside the gene matches: 6. Per germline, CDR1 SGHDT and CDR2 YYEEEE. The CDR3 is 14 amino acids. The DNA of the CDR3 is TGTGCCAGCAGCCCGACAGGGATAGATTCACCCCTCCACTTT. Amino acid sequence: CASSPTGIDSPLHF.

J is TRBJ1-5 and V is TRBV2; 8 bases match TRBD1. V was clipped by 3 bases and J by 4 bases; unmatched bases: 2. Germline V lookup: CDR1 SNHLY, CDR2 FYNNEI. The CDR3 loop spans 14 amino acids. The CDR3 loop reads CASSDDRGNQPQHF. CDR3 sequence (DNA): TGTGCCAGCAGTGACGACAGGGGTAATCAGCCCCAGCATTTT. Full variable domain (remainder filled in from reference TRBV2 and TRBJ1-5): EPEVTQTPSHQVTQMGQEVILRCVPISNHLYFYWYRQILGQKVEFLVSFYNNEISEKSEIFDDQFSVERPDGSNFTLKIRSTKLEDSAMYFCASSDDRGNQPQHFGDGTRLSIL.

The rearrangement links TRBV2 to TRBJ2-5; the D gene is possibly TRBD1 (6 bases). Trimming shortened V by 5 bases and J by 5 bases, and 15 bases separated the two germline ends. The length of the CDR3 is 14 residues. Germline loops: CDR1 SNHLY, CDR2 FYNNEI. The chain's CDR3 is CASSTWDQGETQYF. The CDR3 bases are TGTGCCAGCAGTACCTGGGACCAGGGGGAGACCCAGTACTTC.